Listed below are T cell receptor beta chains from one sample, sequenced in a study of T cell responses to AZD1222 COVID-19 vaccine. Clones were sequenced by immunoSEQ multiplex PCR, and TCRdb holds only the in-frame ones, with some missing. The sample holds fewer than 150,000 clones, 90% seen once. Source: peripheral blood, taken on day 0 of AZD1222 vaccination. These receptors all stem from an adult in good health. Both conserved end residues are part of each CDR3. A D gene is named only where the DNA matches it firmly. Clone size is not always given. Where it is, it says once, few, many or a class for expanded clones.

- | TRBJ2-3 | TRBD1 | TRBV7-9 | CASRGTGADTQYF | TGTGCCAGCAGGGGGACAGGGGCAGATACGCAGTATTTT
- | TRBJ1-2 | - | TRBV5-8 | CASSYPPIYGYTF | TGTGCCAGCAGCTACCCACCGATCTATGGCTACACCTTC
few | TRBJ2-1 | TRBD2 | TRBV9 | CASSVTSGRAFGNEQFF | TGTGCCAGCAGCGTCACTAGCGGGAGGGCCTTTGGCAATGAGCAGTTCTTC
- | TRBJ2-7 | - | TRBV18 | CASSPPGFTYEQYF | TGTGCCAGCTCACCGCCGGGGTTTACCTACGAGCAGTACTTC
- | TRBJ1-2 | - | TRBV3-1/TRBV3-2 | CASSQPRLKRGYTF | TGTGCCAGCAGCCAGCCCCGCTTAAAGCGTGGCTACACCTTC
once | TRBJ2-5 | TRBD1 | TRBV7-2 | CASSSAGQGKWGWTQYF | TGTGCCAGCAGCTCCGCCGGACAGGGGAAGTGGGGGTGGACCCAGTACTTC
once | TRBJ2-7 | - | TRBV27 | CASRTSYDAYEQYF | TGTGCCAGCAGGACTAGTTATGATGCCTACGAGCAGTACTTC
- | TRBJ2-7 | - | TRBV5-4 | CASSLRPRRYEQYF | TGTGCCAGCAGCTTGCGGCCGCGTAGATACGAGCAGTACTTC
- | TRBJ1-3 | - | TRBV7-8 | CASSLARVFSTRNTIYF | TGTGCCAGCAGCTTAGCCAGGGTTTTTAGTACTAGAAACACCATATATTTT
- | TRBJ1-1 | TRBD1 | TRBV5-1 | CASSLRGWGGGQGNTEAFF | TGCGCCAGCAGCTTGAGGGGCTGGGGTGGGGGACAGGGTAACACTGAAGCTTTCTTT
few | TRBJ1-4 | TRBD1 | TRBV4-3 | CASSQGGTGLELEKLFF | TGCGCCAGCAGCCAAGGCGGGACAGGTTTGGAGCTTGAAAAACTGTTTTTT